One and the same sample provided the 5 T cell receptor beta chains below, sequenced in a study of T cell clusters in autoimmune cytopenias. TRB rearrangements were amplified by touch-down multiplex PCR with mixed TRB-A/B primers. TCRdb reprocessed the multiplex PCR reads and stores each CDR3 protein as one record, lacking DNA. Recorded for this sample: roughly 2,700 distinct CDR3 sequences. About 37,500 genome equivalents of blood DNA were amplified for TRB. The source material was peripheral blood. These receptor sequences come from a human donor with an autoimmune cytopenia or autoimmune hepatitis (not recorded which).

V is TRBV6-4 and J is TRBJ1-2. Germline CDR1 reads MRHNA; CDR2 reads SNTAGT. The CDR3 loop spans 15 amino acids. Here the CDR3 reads CASRLRPLANYGYTF.

The CDR3 loop reads CASSPPGTVKNIQYF. The chain links TRBV27 to TRBJ2-4; TCRdb's D call of TRBD1 is untestable without DNA. The CDR3 extends over 15 amino acids. CDR1 MNHEY and CDR2 SMNVEV come from the germline V gene (reference sequence).

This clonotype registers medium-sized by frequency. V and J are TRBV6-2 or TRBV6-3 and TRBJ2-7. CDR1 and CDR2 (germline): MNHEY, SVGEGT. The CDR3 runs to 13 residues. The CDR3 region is CASSYGGLYEQYF.

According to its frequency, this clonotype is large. The CDR3 is CASSPDRGDYEQYF. V usage is TRBV5-6 and J usage is TRBJ2-7; the D call of TRBD1 rests on TCRdb alone, since no DNA is present to check it. Germline assignment: CDR1 SGHDT and CDR2 YYEEEE. This CDR3 contains 14 residues.

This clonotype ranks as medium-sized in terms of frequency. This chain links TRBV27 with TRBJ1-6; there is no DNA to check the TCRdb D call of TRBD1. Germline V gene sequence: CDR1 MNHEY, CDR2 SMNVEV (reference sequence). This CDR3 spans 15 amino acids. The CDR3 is CASNFWTGANSPLHF.